This section outlines one T cell receptor (beta chain) sequence together with its context. Its antigen has not been determined. The sample holds no much larger clone one base away, and base qualities are not on file. The source of the sample is a study of blood T cell repertoires in COVID-19 (TCRdb year 2020). As for the study more broadly: Samples covering the acute and convalescent phases of COVID-19 were provided by collaborators in the United States, Italy and Spain. Where available, HLA class I and class II types were taken from metadata supplied by the sample provider and were not determined by assay-based typing. The material from the prospective study consisted of cDNA or gDNA derived from T cells, B-cell-depleted T cells, or PBMCs. The samples were drawn from two sources: the first 160 participants of the ongoing ImmuneRACE study, and fewer than 1,500 subjects contributed by 6 global collaborators. The repertoires were released in a freely available public database intended as a resource for research on the immune response to SARS-CoV-2. The sample metadata nearly always contained a de-identified subject ID, COVID-19 status, age in years and sex. The dataset comprised deeply sampled blood TCRbeta repertoires from subjects exposed to, actively infected with, or recovered from COVID-19. What the authors observed across the whole study: The amount of clinical and demographic metadata varied by source and participant and was provided uncurated.

The collaborating institutions used their own protocols to collect whole blood in K2EDTA tubes. Collaborator samples were shipped for TCRbeta analysis as frozen whole blood, isolated PBMCs, or DNA extracted from either sample type. TCRbeta CDR3 regions were amplified from genomic DNA using the immunoSEQ Assay, a bias-controlled multiplex PCR. The source study handled its data this way. Within the assay, amplification of reference gene primers was used to estimate how many nucleated cells each sample contained. Sequence reads were collapsed and filtered to measure the absolute abundance of every unique TCRbeta CDR3 rearrangement. For each sample, productive Simpson clonality was calculated as the square root of Simpson's diversity index across productive rearrangements. Here the immuneACCESS table is served through TCRdb, limited to in-frame sequences with V and J called. Missing clones are a known gap in these copies; in checked studies unresolved V genes cover under half, and the rest lacks a known reason. V and J calls and clone size are copied from that table; D and trimming were computed from the DNA. The sample has approximately 60,000 clones on record, over 75% of them singletons. The ten largest make up about 4% of the sample.

V is cut by 3 bases and J by 1 base, and the space between the germline ends is 3 bases. Reading the germline V gene (reference sequence) gives CDR1 DFQATT and CDR2 SNEGSKA. The CDR3 contains 11 residues, cysteine and phenylalanine counted. Here the CDR3 DNA is all that survives: 33 bases in frame from base 1. The TCR originated in a woman older than 75 with acute or convalescent COVID-19. The sequence links TRBV20-1 to TRBJ2-5, with no reliable assignment of the D segment. The sample was peripheral blood. The DNA sequence is TGCAGTGCTAGCTTCCAAGAGACCCAGTACTTC. Translated, this gives CSASFQETQYF.